What follows describes a single TCR beta chain. A single record per CDR3 protein comes from TCRdb applying MiXCR to the RT-PCR reads. The sample lists roughly 550,000 distinct CDR3 sequences; around 25% were seen once. The sample is drawn from a study of response to subunit inactivated influenza vaccine. The CDR3 consists of 17 residues. Germline assignment: CDR1 SEHNR and CDR2 FQNEAQ (reference sequence). With V trimmed by 1 base and J by 4 bases, 9 bases remained unmatched. This same sample was also part of a study on T cells expressing NK-cell markers. As that report states: It was by 5'RACE template switching with UMIs that TCR beta cDNA was made. It was sorted CD3+CD56+NKG2C+, CD3+CD56+NKG2C- and CD3+CD56-NKG2C+ T cells that supplied the TCR beta repertoires. HCMV serostatus: most of the eight sequenced donors positive, one negative. One observes that, in several donors, these clonotypes were also the leading ones within the CD3+CD56-NKG2C+ fraction. It remained uncertain whether the expanded NKG2C+ T cell clones were specific for HCMV antigens.

The chain uses TRBV7-9 and TRBJ2-7, with TRBD2 matching over 11 bases. The material sequenced was CD4+ T cells sorted from PBMCs, taken 11 to 12 days after vaccination. The TCR comes from a man aged 50 to 60 who received an inactivated influenza vaccine. As DNA, the CDR3 is TGTGCCAGCAGCTTAGTCATGCTAGCGGGAGGCCAATACGAGCAGTACTTC. Encoded protein: CASSLVMLAGGQYEQYF. The full variable domain, in which reference TRBV7-9 and TRBJ2-7 provide the parts outside the CDR3, is DTGVSQNPRHKITKRGQNVTFRCDPISEHNRLYWYRQTLGQGPEFLTYFQNEAQLEKSRLLSDRFSAERPKGSFSTLEIQRTEQGDSAMYLCASSLVMLAGGQYEQYFGPGTRLTVT.